The present T cell receptor beta chain was sequenced within a study of T cell repertoires and leukemia-associated antigens (dated by TCRdb to between 2018 and 2020). Describing the broader study: Each sample yielded about 5.1 to 7 million read pairs and about 3.3 to 5.0 million effective reads, some 16 million effective reads overall. The study aimed to identify which antigen a TCR Vbeta21 clone previously found in CML patients recognizes, using in vitro peptide stimulation of healthy T cells.

Total RNA was extracted from the cultured T cells using TRIzol reagent. 5' rapid amplification of cDNA ends (5'RACE) was used to amplify TCRbeta libraries from RNA. Library concentration and integrity were checked with Qubit, an Agilent instrument, and quantitative PCR before sequencing. A commercial service provider sequenced the qualified libraries on Illumina HiSeq or MiSeq. The paper's data handling went like this. MiXCR version 1.8.2 was used to identify TCR sequences in each sample. For a clone to count as qualified, its CDR3 had to be longer than four amino acids, its nucleotide length had to be in-frame, and the clone could not contain a stop codon. A read containing the complete CDR3 structure was defined as an effective read. RT-PCR with 24 Vbeta primers, GeneScan spectratyping, and Sanger sequencing were used to validate the expanded clones. TCRdb reanalyzed the raw reads on its own, using fastp at Q25 for trimming and MiXCR for clone calling, and kept in-frame beta chains. Identical CDR3 protein sequences are pooled into one entry, listed with their most common genes and DNA. TCRdb, not the original authors, processed these V and J calls. Counted in this sample were 12,000 or so distinct CDR3 sequences; roughly two fifths of them appeared once. The ten largest clonotypes hold about a third of the sample.

CD3+ T cells were initially rested overnight at approximately 2.5 million cells/mL in RPMI 1640 lacking fetal bovine serum. CD3+ T cells were isolated from PBMCs with MACS immunomagnetic beads following the manufacturer's instructions. This clonotype was observed many times. The target of this receptor is not known. Qualities for individual bases were not recorded, and no much larger clone is one base off. Points the paper makes about the study in general: The antigen specificity and function of the expanded clones were not directly tested and needed further investigation. No significant differences among the four groups were observed in the numbers of Vbeta genes (about 54), Jbeta genes (around 15), VDJ rearrangements, or unique CDR3s.

Germline trimming: 6 bases from V, 0 bases from J; junction bases outside gene matches: 17. The CDR3 runs 18 amino acids, cysteine and phenylalanine included. Kept here is only the CDR3 DNA, which spans 54 bases and is read in frame from base 1. The germline V gene yields SGHVS for CDR1 and FQNEAQ for CDR2. Sequencing input: CD3+ T cells sorted from blood and cultured. Here the chain combines TRBV7-8 and TRBJ2-7, and 7 junctional nucleotides match TRBD2. This receptor was taken from a female donor in good health. The CDR3 reads CASRRSRLAERDSYEQYF. DNA sequence: TGTGCCAGCAGACGCAGTCGTCTAGCGGAACGAGACTCCTACGAGCAGTACTTC.